A single sample gave rise to the 23 T cell receptor beta chains below, sequenced in a study of cytomegalovirus exposure and HLA in healthy donors. Vbeta (60) and Jbeta (13) primers were used in the PCR. This table comes from immunoSEQ multiplex PCR, and its TCRdb copy is limited to in-frame clones, with some not included. The sample lists under 200,000 clones, around nine tenths occurring once. The sample consisted of PBMCs. Receptors were obtained from a woman in her 30s in good health and CMV-seronegative.

This chain connects TRBV5-1 to TRBJ2-1; 8 nucleotides agree with TRBD2. The V and J ends lost 2 bases and 0 bases, in that order; junction bases with no gene match: 4. Germline CDR1 reads SGHRS; CDR2 reads YFSETQ. The CDR3 runs to 16 residues. The CDR3 DNA sequence: TGCGCCAGCAGCTTAGAGCGGGGGAGCTCCTACAATGAGCAGTTCTTC. Protein sequence: CASSLERGSSYNEQFF.

This chain uses TRBV30 with TRBJ2-7; TRBD1 agrees at 8 bases. Germline trimming cut 2 bases from V and 5 bases from J; bases unmatched to any gene: 14. The CDR3 length is 16 residues. CDR1 and CDR2 from the germline V gene are GTSNPN and SVGIG (reference sequence). CDR3 protein: CAWSPGTGPRWDEQYF. The CDR3 nucleotides are TGTGCCTGGAGTCCTGGGACAGGTCCACGTTGGGACGAGCAGTACTTC. Drawing the rest from reference TRBV30 and TRBJ2-7, the complete variable domain is SQTIHQWPATLVQPVGSPLSLECTVEGTSNPNLYWYRQAAGRGLQLLFYSVGIGQISSEVPQNLSASRPQDRQFILSSKKLLLSDSGFYLCAWSPGTGPRWDEQYFGPGTRLTVT.

The chain joins TRBV19 to TRBJ1-4; D possibly corresponds to TRBD1 (5 bases). V was trimmed by 11 bases and J by 8 bases, leaving 18 bases between them. CDR1 LNHDA and CDR2 SQIVND come from the germline V gene (reference sequence). The CDR3 is made up of 13 amino acids. DNA for the CDR3: TGTGCCTCTAGGGGCCAGGAGGGGGAAAAACTGTTTTTT. Residues: CASRGQEGEKLFF.

This chain connects TRBV5-1 to TRBJ1-2; perhaps TRBD1 as D (5 bases). The V gene's germline CDR1 is SGHRS and CDR2 YFSETQ. Trimming cost V 0 bases and J 7 bases, with 13 bases left between them. This CDR3 has 14 amino acids. Here the CDR3 reads CASSLERGGIGYTF. The DNA for the CDR3 is TGCGCCAGCAGCTTGGAGAGGGGAGGAATTGGCTACACCTTC.

The chain couples TRBV6-6 to TRBJ2-3; D unresolved. This CDR3 has 15 amino acids. The germline V gene encodes CDR1 MNHNY and CDR2 SVGAGI (reference sequence). The V gene lost 0 bases and the J gene lost 0 bases, with 7 bases spanning the gap. The CDR3 reads CASSYSPGSTDTQYF. The CDR3 DNA follows: TGTGCCAGCAGTTACTCTCCGGGTAGCACAGATACGCAGTATTTT.

The CDR3 DNA reads TGTGCCAGCAGCGCGGACAGGGAACGCGAGCAGTACTTC. Its translation is CASSADREREQYF. The V gene is TRBV9, the J gene TRBJ2-7, with 8 bases lining up with TRBD1. The CDR3 is 13 residues long. Looked up from germline, CDR1 is SGDLS and CDR2 is YYNGEE. With V trimmed by 3 bases and J by 6 bases, 5 bases remained unmatched.

The gene calls are TRBV28 and TRBJ2-5; D may be TRBD2 (6 bases). There are 13 residues in the CDR3. The germline gives CDR1 MDHEN, CDR2 SYDVKM. V lost 5 bases, J lost 7 bases, and 14 bases lay in between. Here the CDR3 reads CASSPLVAVTQYF. CDR3 DNA sequence: TGTGCCAGCAGTCCGTTAGTAGCGGTGACCCAGTACTTC. The whole variable domain, remainder taken from reference TRBV28 and TRBJ2-5, is DVKVTQSSRYLVKRTGEKVFLECVQDMDHENMFWYRQDPGLGLRLIYFSYDVKMKEKGDIPEGYSVSREKKERFSLILESASTNQTSMYLCASSPLVAVTQYFGPGTRLLVL.

The J gene is TRBJ2-5, the V gene TRBV9; the D gene is possibly TRBD1 (6 bases). There are 14 residues in the CDR3. With 0 bases removed from V and 11 bases from J, the gap between germline ends came to 17 bases. CDR1 and CDR2 (germline): SGDLS, YYNGEE. The CDR3 bases are TGTGCCAGCAGCGTAGGGACAGACCCTGTAGAGCAGTACTTC. This gives the protein CASSVGTDPVEQYF.

The chain couples TRBV9 to TRBJ2-6; 8 nucleotides align to TRBD2. Germline CDR1 is SGDLS and CDR2 is YYNGEE. The CDR3 has 19 residues. V lost 4 bases to trimming and J lost 1 base; unmatched junction nucleotides: 13. This CDR3 is CASSPQREPFFSGANVLTF. The CDR3 coding sequence is TGTGCCAGCAGCCCCCAGCGGGAGCCGTTCTTTTCTGGGGCCAACGTCCTGACTTTC.

V gene TRBV5-1 combines with J gene TRBJ2-2; TRBD2 matches 12 bases. Germline lookup yields CDR1 SGHRS and CDR2 YFSETQ. J gave up 5 bases and V 4 bases, and 9 bases lay outside the gene matches. The CDR3 runs 17 residues. In DNA, the CDR3 is TGCGCCAGCAGCCCGACCCTAGCGGGGGGGCGAACCGGGGAGCTGTTTTTT. Protein: CASSPTLAGGRTGELFF.

The J gene is TRBJ1-4, the V gene TRBV9; D might be TRBD1 (5 bases). Per the germline V gene, CDR1 is SGDLS and CDR2 is YYNGEE. The CDR3 has 16 residues. V gave up 4 bases and J gave up 4 bases, with 17 bases separating them. DNA for the CDR3: TGTGCCAGCAGCTTGACGCATGTGCAGGGTAATGAAAAACTGTTTTTT. Its translation: CASSLTHVQGNEKLFF.

The chain joins TRBV6-6 to TRBJ2-7; 7 bases align to TRBD1. The J segment lost 3 bases and the V segment lost 5 bases, leaving 4 bases of the junction unmatched. CDR1 is MNHNY, CDR2 SVGAGI, per germline (reference sequence). The CDR3 is made up of 13 amino acids. CDR3 DNA sequence: TGTGCCAGCAGTAAAGACAGGGACTACGAGCAGTACTTC. Translating it yields CASSKDRDYEQYF.

The chain joins TRBV4-3 to TRBJ2-1, with 11 bases fitting TRBD2. Germline CDR1 LGHNA, CDR2 YSLEER. This CDR3 spans 16 amino acids. With 0 bases clipped from V and 9 bases from J, the junction kept 7 bases outside the gene matches. CDR3 protein: CASSQDGSGGAAEQFF. Here the CDR3 DNA reads TGCGCCAGCAGCCAAGATGGTAGCGGGGGGGCCGCTGAGCAGTTCTTC.

V and J are TRBV5-1 and TRBJ2-5, with 7 bases fitting TRBD1. The germline V gene encodes CDR1 SGHRS and CDR2 YFSETQ. The CDR3 totals 14 residues. V lost 4 bases to trimming and J lost 1 base; unmatched junction nucleotides: 4. For the CDR3, the DNA is TGCGCCAGCAGCACCGGGACAGCCCAAGAGACCCAGTACTTC. This encodes CASSTGTAQETQYF.

V usage is TRBV7-7 and J usage is TRBJ2-5, with 8 bases fitting TRBD2. The CDR3 sequence is 16 residues long. Unmatched junction bases numbered 5, after V lost 0 bases and J lost 2 bases. Germline lookup yields CDR1 SSHAT and CDR2 FNYEAQ (reference sequence). This CDR3 is CASSLAGGGRQETQYF. CDR3 sequence (DNA): TGTGCCAGCAGCTTAGCCGGGGGCGGGAGGCAAGAGACCCAGTACTTC.

The rearrangement links TRBV4-1 to TRBJ2-2, with 11 bases lining up with TRBD2. V gave up 0 bases and J gave up 7 bases; unmatched junction bases: 1. Per the germline V gene, CDR1 is MGHRA and CDR2 is YSYEKL. The CDR3 consists of 15 residues. The CDR3 region has the DNA TGCGCCAGCAGCCAAGATGGGACTAGCGGCGGGGAGCTGTTTTTT. Encoded protein: CASSQDGTSGGELFF.

The CDR3 is CASSQSDSRNTIYF. The CDR3, as DNA: TGTGCCAGCAGCCAGTCGGACAGCCGAAACACCATATATTTT. The V call is TRBV7-2, the J call TRBJ1-3; TRBD1 might be the D (6 bases). The CDR3 is 14 residues long. The V and J ends lost 5 bases and 5 bases respectively, with 13 bases between them. The germline V gene encodes CDR1 SGHTA and CDR2 FQGNSA.

This clone was counted once. The conserved closing phenylalanine or tryptophan is absent in this CDR3, likely reflecting a read error. This chain joins TRBV27 and TRBJ1-5, with TRBD1 as a possible D gene (5 bases). The ends were cut back, 6 bases at V and 6 bases at J, with 12 bases in the middle. CDR3 length: 13 amino acids. Germline assignment: CDR1 MNHEY and CDR2 SMNVEV (reference sequence). CDR3 coding DNA: TGTGCCAGCAGCTTCGGGGGTTCTCAGCCCCAGCATGTT. Protein sequence: CASSFGGSQPQHV.

The V and J genes are TRBV2 and TRBJ2-7, with 7 bases identical to TRBD2. CDR3 size: 12 residues. The junction had 7 bases not matched to a gene; V was cut back by 8 bases and J by 6 bases. Germline CDR1 and CDR2: SNHLY and FYNNEI. CDR3 nucleotides: TGTGCCAGCGGGAGGGATCAGGGCGAGCAGTACTTC. Protein sequence: CASGRDQGEQYF. Filled out from reference TRBV2 and TRBJ2-7, the complete variable domain reads EPEVTQTPSHQVTQMGQEVILRCVPISNHLYFYWYRQILGQKVEFLVSFYNNEISEKSEIFDDQFSVERPDGSNFTLKIRSTKLEDSAMYFCASGRDQGEQYFGPGTRLTVT.

The chain has TRBV6-5 and TRBJ2-3; maybe TRBD1 (5 bases). V shed 6 bases and J shed 1 base, with 8 bases lying between them. The CDR3 has 13 amino acids. Germline lookup yields CDR1 MNHEY and CDR2 SVGAGI. This chain's CDR3 is CASRETGTDTQYF. CDR3 DNA: TGTGCCAGCAGAGAGACAGGCACAGATACGCAGTATTTT.

The chain joins TRBV28 to TRBJ2-7; TRBD2 aligns across 13 bases. Per germline, CDR1 MDHEN and CDR2 SYDVKM. V lost 6 bases, J lost 3 bases, and 8 bases stayed unmatched. The CDR3 extends over 16 amino acids. CDR3 loop: CASRPGTSGTVYEQYF. CDR3 nucleotide sequence: TGTGCCAGCAGGCCCGGGACTAGCGGGACGGTCTACGAGCAGTACTTC.

V gene TRBV27 combines with J gene TRBJ2-2; a possible D gene is TRBD1 (6 bases). Germline-derived CDR1 and CDR2 are MNHEY and SMNVEV (reference sequence). The germline V and J ends were trimmed by 0 bases and 7 bases, with 15 bases remaining between them. The CDR3 is 16 amino acids. The CDR3 coding sequence is TGTGCCAGCAGTTTATCGATAAGTACAGGGAACGGGGAGCTGTTTTTT. Amino acids: CASSLSISTGNGELFF.

The J gene is TRBJ2-7, the V gene TRBV18, with 7 positions matching TRBD2. Germline CDR1 KGHSH, CDR2 LQKENI. V trimming: 5 bases; J trimming: 2 bases; junction bases outside the gene matches: 9. The CDR3 sequence is 15 residues long. CDR3 residues: CASSRDSSGAYEQYF. CDR3 sequence (DNA): TGTGCCAGCTCAAGGGATTCTAGCGGAGCCTACGAGCAGTACTTC.